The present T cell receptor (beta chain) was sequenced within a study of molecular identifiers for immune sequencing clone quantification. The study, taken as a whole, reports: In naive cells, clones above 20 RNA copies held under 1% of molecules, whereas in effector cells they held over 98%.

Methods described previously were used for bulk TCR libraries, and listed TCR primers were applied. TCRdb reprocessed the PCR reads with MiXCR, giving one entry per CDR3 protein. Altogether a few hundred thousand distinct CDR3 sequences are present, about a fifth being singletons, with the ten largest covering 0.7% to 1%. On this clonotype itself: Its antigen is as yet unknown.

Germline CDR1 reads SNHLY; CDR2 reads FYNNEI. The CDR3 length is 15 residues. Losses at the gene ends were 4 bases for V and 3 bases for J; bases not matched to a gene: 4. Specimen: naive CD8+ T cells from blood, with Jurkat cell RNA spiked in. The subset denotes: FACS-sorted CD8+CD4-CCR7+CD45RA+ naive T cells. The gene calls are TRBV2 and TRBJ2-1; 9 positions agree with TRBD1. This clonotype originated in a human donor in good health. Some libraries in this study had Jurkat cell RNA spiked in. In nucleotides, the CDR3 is TGTGCCAGCAGTGCTCCGACAGGGGGCTACAATGAGCAGTTCTTC. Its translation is CASSAPTGGYNEQFF.